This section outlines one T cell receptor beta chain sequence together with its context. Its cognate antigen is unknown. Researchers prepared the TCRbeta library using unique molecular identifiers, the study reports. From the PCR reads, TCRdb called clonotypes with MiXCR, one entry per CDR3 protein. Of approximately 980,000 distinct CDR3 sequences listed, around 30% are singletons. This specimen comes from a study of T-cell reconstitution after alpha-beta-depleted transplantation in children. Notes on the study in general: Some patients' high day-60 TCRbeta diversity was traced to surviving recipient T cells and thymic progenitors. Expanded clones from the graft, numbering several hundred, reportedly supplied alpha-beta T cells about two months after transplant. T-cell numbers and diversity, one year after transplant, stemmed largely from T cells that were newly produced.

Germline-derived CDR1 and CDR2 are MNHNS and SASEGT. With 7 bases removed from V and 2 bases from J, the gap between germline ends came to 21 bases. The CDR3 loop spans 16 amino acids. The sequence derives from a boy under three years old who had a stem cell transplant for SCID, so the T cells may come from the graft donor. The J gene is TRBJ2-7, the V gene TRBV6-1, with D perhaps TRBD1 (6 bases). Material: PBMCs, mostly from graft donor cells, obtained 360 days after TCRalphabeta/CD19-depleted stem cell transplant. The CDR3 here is CASTPNPDRITYEQYF. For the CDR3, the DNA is TGTGCCAGCACTCCAAACCCCGACAGGATTACCTACGAGCAGTACTTC.